In this sample, the clone carrying this TCR beta chain turned up a few times. The antigen is unknown. The CDR3 spans 16 residues. V shed 4 bases and J 6 bases; nucleotides not matched to a gene: 8. CDR1 is MDHEN and CDR2 is SYDVKM in the germline V gene. The library protocol tagged individual cDNA molecules with unique molecular identifiers. TCRdb re-derived calls from the 5' RACE reads in MiXCR, one entry per CDR3 protein. The sample has some 77,000 distinct CDR3 sequences; around 13% are singletons. The data belong to a study of early T cells in non-severe SARS-CoV-2 infection. Study in general: Alpha and beta chains were unpaired, from unsorted whole-blood bulk RNA.

Notes on the study in general: Matches to VDJdb favored anti-spike CD8 responses and missed private and CD4 specificities.

Sequenced material: whole blood. This TCR was sampled from an adult who was a healthcare worker with PCR-confirmed SARS-CoV-2 infection or an uninfected control (not recorded which). V gene TRBV28 combines with J gene TRBJ2-2, with TRBD1 identical over 10 bases. CDR3 sequence (DNA): TGTGCCAGCAGTTCGCCCGGGACAGGGGAGCCCGGGGAGCTGTTTTTT. This translates into CASSSPGTGEPGELFF.